A selection of T cell receptor beta chains follows, all from one sample in a study of blood T cells in healthy people across ages. TCRdb re-called the 5' RACE reads with MiXCR, one entry per CDR3 protein. The sample has approximately 680,000 distinct CDR3 sequences, roughly 32% seen once. The sample consisted of blood. The receptors come from a woman of 80 years or more in good health. Both conserved end residues are part of each CDR3. Each record gives: V gene, J gene, clone size, D gene, CDR3 protein, CDR3 DNA. The D gene is left open where the match is weak. Clone size is not always given. Where it is, it says once, few, many or a class for expanded clones.

v_call: TRBV7-2
j_call: TRBJ2-7
clone_size: once
d_call: TRBD1
cdr3_aa: CASSLDLGQGLNEQYF
cdr3_nt: TGTGCCAGCAGCTTAGATTTGGGACAGGGTCTCAATGAGCAGTACTTC

v_call: TRBV12-3/TRBV12-4
j_call: TRBJ2-7
clone_size: many
d_call: TRBD1
cdr3_aa: CASSLGQGIVAQYF
cdr3_nt: TGTGCCAGCAGTCTGGGACAGGGGATAGTCGCCCAGTACTTC

v_call: TRBV29-1
j_call: TRBJ2-1
clone_size: .
d_call: TRBD2
cdr3_aa: CSVELAGALGSYNEQFF
cdr3_nt: TGCAGCGTCGAACTAGCGGGGGCCCTCGGCTCCTACAATGAGCAGTTCTTC

v_call: TRBV2
j_call: TRBJ2-5
clone_size: .
d_call: .
cdr3_aa: CASSIENQETQYF
cdr3_nt: TGTGCCAGCAGTATAGAGAACCAAGAGACCCAGTACTTC

v_call: TRBV14
j_call: TRBJ2-5
clone_size: .
d_call: TRBD2
cdr3_aa: CASFKRGPGETQYF
cdr3_nt: TGTGCCAGCTTCAAGCGGGGGCCGGGGGAGACCCAGTACTTC

v_call: TRBV12-3/TRBV12-4
j_call: TRBJ2-3
clone_size: many
d_call: .
cdr3_aa: CASSLGGWNTDTQYF
cdr3_nt: TGTGCCAGCAGTTTGGGCGGGTGGAACACAGATACGCAGTATTTT

v_call: TRBV5-1
j_call: TRBJ2-3
clone_size: few
d_call: .
cdr3_aa: CASGLSQYTDTQYF
cdr3_nt: TGCGCCAGCGGCTTGTCACAGTACACAGATACGCAGTATTTT

v_call: TRBV9
j_call: TRBJ2-5
clone_size: .
d_call: TRBD1
cdr3_aa: CASSVEPGGETQYF
cdr3_nt: TGTGCCAGCAGCGTAGAGCCAGGGGGCGAGACCCAGTACTTC

v_call: TRBV16
j_call: TRBJ1-4
clone_size: .
d_call: .
cdr3_aa: CTSSQKSDRWKLFF
cdr3_nt: TGTACCAGCAGCCAAAAGTCCGACAGGTGGAAACTGTTTTTT

v_call: TRBV20-1
j_call: TRBJ2-5
clone_size: .
d_call: TRBD2
cdr3_aa: CGARNRLAGTPLPNRETQYF
cdr3_nt: TGCGGTGCTAGAAATCGACTAGCGGGGACGCCACTACCCAATCGAGAGACCCAGTACTTC

v_call: TRBV2
j_call: TRBJ2-1
clone_size: many
d_call: TRBD2
cdr3_aa: CASRASSGGAAEQFF
cdr3_nt: TGTGCCAGCAGGGCCTCTAGCGGGGGGGCGGCCGAGCAGTTCTTC

v_call: TRBV3-1
j_call: TRBJ1-2
clone_size: many
d_call: .
cdr3_aa: CASSSRASNYGYTF
cdr3_nt: TGTGCCAGCAGCTCCCGGGCGTCTAACTATGGCTACACCTTC

v_call: TRBV19
j_call: TRBJ2-2
clone_size: .
d_call: .
cdr3_aa: CASSEPGIAGELFF
cdr3_nt: TGTGCCAGTAGTGAACCCGGGATCGCCGGGGAGCTGTTTTTT

v_call: TRBV20-1
j_call: TRBJ2-1
clone_size: many
d_call: TRBD2
cdr3_aa: CSATSGSTYNEQFF
cdr3_nt: TGCAGTGCGACTAGCGGGTCCACCTACAATGAGCAGTTCTTC

v_call: TRBV6-2/TRBV6-3
j_call: TRBJ2-1
clone_size: .
d_call: TRBD2
cdr3_aa: CASSGTGLVFYNEQFF
cdr3_nt: TGTGCCAGCAGTGGAACTGGACTAGTGTTCTACAATGAGCAGTTCTTC

v_call: TRBV27
j_call: TRBJ2-6
clone_size: many
d_call: TRBD2
cdr3_aa: CASSLFPTSVLSGANVLTF
cdr3_nt: TGTGCCAGCAGTTTATTTCCTACTAGCGTCCTCTCTGGGGCCAACGTCCTGACTTTC

v_call: TRBV27
j_call: TRBJ1-2
clone_size: many
d_call: .
cdr3_aa: CASSLFPGQNYGYTF
cdr3_nt: TGTGCCAGCAGTTTATTTCCCGGACAGAACTATGGCTACACCTTC

v_call: TRBV15
j_call: TRBJ2-4
clone_size: many
d_call: .
cdr3_aa: CATSRYSGGLAKNIQYF
cdr3_nt: TGTGCCACCAGCAGGTATTCCGGGGGCCTAGCCAAAAACATTCAGTACTTC

v_call: TRBV20-1
j_call: TRBJ1-1
clone_size: .
d_call: TRBD1
cdr3_aa: CSAREGLGTGGMWTEAFF
cdr3_nt: TGCAGTGCTAGAGAGGGGCTTGGGACAGGGGGCATGTGGACTGAAGCTTTCTTT

v_call: TRBV12-3/TRBV12-4
j_call: TRBJ1-2
clone_size: many
d_call: .
cdr3_aa: CASSPLGGVYGYTF
cdr3_nt: TGTGCCAGCAGTCCGCTCGGAGGGGTTTATGGCTACACCTTC

v_call: TRBV5-5
j_call: TRBJ1-1
clone_size: many
d_call: TRBD1
cdr3_aa: CASSLEGARTEAFF
cdr3_nt: TGTGCCAGCAGCTTGGAGGGGGCGAGGACTGAAGCTTTCTTT

v_call: TRBV20-1
j_call: TRBJ1-3
clone_size: .
d_call: .
cdr3_aa: CSAYWAPNTIYF
cdr3_nt: TGCAGTGCCTACTGGGCCCCCAACACCATATATTTT

v_call: TRBV18
j_call: TRBJ1-2
clone_size: few
d_call: TRBD1
cdr3_aa: CASSPEGQGVRNYGYTF
cdr3_nt: TGTGCCAGCTCACCAGAGGGACAGGGTGTAAGGAACTATGGCTACACCTTC

v_call: TRBV20-1
j_call: TRBJ1-6
clone_size: many
d_call: .
cdr3_aa: CSARRDPDSPLHF
cdr3_nt: TGCAGTGCTAGACGGGACCCGGATTCACCCCTCCACTTT

v_call: TRBV5-1
j_call: TRBJ1-1
clone_size: many
d_call: TRBD1
cdr3_aa: CASSWDSRDSEAFF
cdr3_nt: TGCGCCAGCAGTTGGGACTCCCGGGACAGTGAAGCTTTCTTT

v_call: TRBV19
j_call: TRBJ2-5
clone_size: .
d_call: TRBD2
cdr3_aa: CASSTGTSGGETQYF
cdr3_nt: TGTGCCAGCTCCACCGGGACTAGCGGGGGGGAGACCCAGTACTTC

v_call: TRBV28
j_call: TRBJ2-3
clone_size: many
d_call: .
cdr3_aa: CASSLSRAVDTQYF
cdr3_nt: TGTGCCAGCAGTTTATCCAGGGCGGTCGATACGCAGTATTTT

v_call: TRBV7-9
j_call: TRBJ2-3
clone_size: .
d_call: TRBD2
cdr3_aa: CASSPEWTSGGTHTTDTQYF
cdr3_nt: TGTGCCAGCAGCCCAGAGTGGACTAGCGGGGGTACCCACACCACAGATACGCAGTATTTT

v_call: TRBV7-8
j_call: TRBJ2-3
clone_size: .
d_call: .
cdr3_aa: CASKEGHLTDTQYF
cdr3_nt: TGTGCCAGTAAAGAGGGCCACCTCACAGATACGCAGTATTTT

v_call: TRBV6-1
j_call: TRBJ2-1
clone_size: few
d_call: .
cdr3_aa: CASSERRVDYNEQFF
cdr3_nt: TGTGCCAGCAGTGAAAGGAGGGTCGACTACAATGAGCAGTTCTTC

v_call: TRBV5-1
j_call: TRBJ1-2
clone_size: many
d_call: .
cdr3_aa: CASRGGYTF
cdr3_nt: TGCGCCAGCAGGGGCGGCTACACCTTC

v_call: TRBV5-1
j_call: TRBJ2-5
clone_size: .
d_call: TRBD2
cdr3_aa: CASRTASGGDQETQYF
cdr3_nt: TGCGCCAGCAGGACCGCTAGCGGGGGTGACCAAGAGACCCAGTACTTC

v_call: TRBV7-2
j_call: TRBJ1-4
clone_size: many
d_call: .
cdr3_aa: CASSLGSPGREKLFF
cdr3_nt: TGTGCCAGCAGCTTAGGGAGTCCGGGGCGCGAAAAACTGTTTTTT

v_call: TRBV11-2
j_call: TRBJ1-3
clone_size: .
d_call: .
cdr3_aa: CASSWTASGSGNTIYF
cdr3_nt: TGTGCCAGCAGCTGGACAGCCTCTGGCTCTGGAAACACCATATATTTT

v_call: TRBV5-6
j_call: TRBJ1-1
clone_size: .
d_call: TRBD1
cdr3_aa: CASSGRQGNTEAFF
cdr3_nt: TGTGCCAGCAGCGGACGACAGGGGAACACTGAAGCTTTCTTT